What follows are 29 T cell receptor beta chains derived from one specimen sequenced in a study of identical twins. Via MiXCR, TCRdb re-called the 5' RACE reads, giving one row per CDR3 protein. The data hold hundreds of thousands of distinct CDR3 sequences, with 7.1% observed a single time. The same data also went into a second study, on yellow fever vaccine responses in identical twins.

The specimen was PBMCs. The source of these receptors is a woman between 18 and 29 years old in good health.

This clonotype has only a few counts. V is TRBV5-1 and J is TRBJ2-1; unclear D gene. V lost 4 bases, J lost 2 bases, and 10 bases lay in between. The CDR3 sequence is 14 residues long. Germline lookup yields CDR1 SGHRS and CDR2 YFSETQ. In DNA, the CDR3 is TGCGCCAGCAGCCGCAGTGCGACCTACAATGAGCAGTTCTTC. It encodes CASSRSATYNEQFF.

This clonotype appeared a few times. The V and J genes are TRBV14 and TRBJ1-1; TRBD1 matches at 9 bases. Trimming removed 2 bases from V and 5 bases from J; junction bases left unmatched: 6. The CDR3 consists of 15 residues. Germline V CDR1 and CDR2: SGHDN, FVKESK. The CDR3 protein is CASSQLTGGRTEAFF. Here the CDR3 DNA reads TGTGCCAGCAGCCAATTGACAGGGGGAAGGACTGAAGCTTTCTTT. The whole variable domain, remainder taken from reference TRBV14 and TRBJ1-1, is EAGVTQFPSHSVIEKGQTVTLRCDPISGHDNLYWYRRVMGKEIKFLLHFVKESKQDESGMPNNRFLAERTGGTYSTLKVQPAELEDSGVYFCASSQLTGGRTEAFFGQGTRLTVV.

This clonotype appeared a few times. The V and J genes are TRBV10-3 and TRBJ2-5; TRBD2 might be the D (5 bases). Germline V gives CDR1 ENHRY, CDR2 SYGVKD. This CDR3 is built from 14 residues. Trimming pared 0 bases from V and 9 bases from J, leaving 14 bases between. The CDR3 spells CAISESLGLEPQYF. CDR3 bases: TGTGCCATCAGTGAGTCGTTAGGACTCGAACCCCAGTACTTC.

This clonotype showed up just a few times. The gene calls are TRBV20-1 and TRBJ1-1; tentatively, D is TRBD1 (5 bases). Trimming removed 6 bases at V and 11 bases at J, with 16 bases between. CDR1 and CDR2 from the germline V gene are DFQATT and SNEGSKA (reference sequence). The CDR3 extends over 11 amino acids. CDR3 DNA: TGCAGTGCCGAAACAGGTCCCGAGGCTTTCTTT. Translating it yields CSAETGPEAFF.

V is TRBV11-2 and J is TRBJ2-6; tentative D call: TRBD1 (5 bases). Trimming took off 2 bases at V and 0 bases at J, with 20 bases between the two ends. The CDR3 runs 20 residues. In germline, CDR1 is SGHAT, CDR2 FQNNGV. The CDR3 bases are TGTGCCAGCAGCTTAAATAGGGGCAGCGAACAATTCTCTGGGGCCAACGTCCTGACTTTC. Residues: CASSLNRGSEQFSGANVLTF.

This clonotype was detected many times. The chain couples TRBV11-2 to TRBJ2-3; TRBD2 matches 7 bases. Germline loops: CDR1 SGHAT, CDR2 FQNNGV. With V trimmed by 5 bases and J by 4 bases, 12 bases remained unmatched. The CDR3 has 16 residues. DNA of the CDR3: TGTGCCAGCAGCCCTGACCCGGGAGGATTCCCAGATACGCAGTATTTT. Translated, it gives CASSPDPGGFPDTQYF.

The chain uses TRBV20-1 and TRBJ2-5, with 10 bases that match TRBD2. V dropped 0 bases and J dropped 0; count of bases not matched to a gene: 4. CDR1 and CDR2 (germline): DFQATT, SNEGSKA (reference sequence). This CDR3 has 16 residues. The CDR3 DNA follows: TGCAGTGCTAGAGATCCAGCGGGAGGGTACCAAGAGACCCAGTACTTC. Amino acid sequence: CSARDPAGGYQETQYF.

The chain employs TRBV28 and TRBJ1-1, with TRBD1 as a possible D gene (5 bases). This CDR3 has 18 amino acids. V lost 10 bases to trimming and J lost 4 bases, with 31 bases between them. Per germline, CDR1 MDHEN and CDR2 SYDVKM. The CDR3 nucleotides read TGTGCCACTATAACCGGCGGACTCATGGGGCAAGTAGGCACTGAAGCTTTCTTT. Translating it yields CATITGGLMGQVGTEAFF.

V gene TRBV28 combines with J gene TRBJ2-5, with 7 positions matching TRBD1. Germline trimming cut 3 bases from V and 5 bases from J; bases unmatched to any gene: 12. The CDR3 has 16 residues. Germline V gene lookup returns CDR1 MDHEN and CDR2 SYDVKM. The CDR3 region is CASSFLAGTVTETQYF. The CDR3 coding sequence is TGTGCCAGCAGTTTCCTTGCCGGGACAGTCACGGAGACCCAGTACTTC.

The chain carries TRBV7-3 and TRBJ2-3, with D hard to call. V lost 2 bases and J 3 bases, leaving 18 bases between the germline ends. This CDR3 comprises 17 residues. The V gene's germline CDR1 is SGHTA and CDR2 FQGTGA. The DNA for the CDR3 is TGTGCCAGCAGCTTAGGAGTGGGCGGACCCCCGACAGATACGCAGTATTTT. Translation: CASSLGVGGPPTDTQYF.

The chain links TRBV6-5 to TRBJ1-2; D unclear. Trimming shortened V by 10 bases and J by 5 bases, and 14 bases separated the two germline ends. This CDR3 spans 12 amino acids. Germline V gene data show CDR1 as MNHEY and CDR2 as SVGAGI. Here the CDR3 reads CATLDRLYGYTF. The CDR3 DNA reads as TGTGCCACCTTAGACCGCTTATATGGCTACACCTTC.

This chain links TRBV15 with TRBJ2-6, with D possibly being TRBD2 (5 bases). V was cut by 3 bases and J by 1 base, with 10 bases left in between. This CDR3 spans 16 amino acids. Germline V lookup: CDR1 LNHNV, CDR2 YYDKDF (reference sequence). In nucleotides, the CDR3 is TGTGCCACCAGCAGTGGGAGAGGATCTGGGGCCAACGTCCTGACTTTC. Protein: CATSSGRGSGANVLTF.

This clonotype was counted ten times or more. The genes are TRBV5-1 and TRBJ2-5, with D possibly TRBD2 on 6 matching bases. V dropped 0 bases and J dropped 5 bases, with 14 bases sitting between them. Germline loops: CDR1 SGHRS, CDR2 YFSETQ. There are 15 residues in the CDR3. The CDR3 region has the DNA TGCGCCAGCAGCTTGGGGGGGGAATACGTGGAGACCCAGTACTTC. Residues: CASSLGGEYVETQYF. Using reference TRBV5-1 and TRBJ2-5 for the parts outside the CDR3, the full variable domain is KAGVTQTPRYLIKTRGQQVTLSCSPISGHRSVSWYQQTPGQGLQFLFEYFSETQRNKGNFPGRFSGRQFSNSRSEMNVSTLELGDSALYLCASSLGGEYVETQYFGPGTRLLVL.

This sequence joins TRBV20-1 and TRBJ2-1; D might be TRBD2 (5 bases). The CDR3 is made up of 13 amino acids. V dropped 6 bases and J dropped 10 bases, with 19 bases sitting between them. In germline, CDR1 is DFQATT, CDR2 SNEGSKA (reference sequence). The CDR3 DNA sequence: TGCAGTGCGGAGGCATCGGACGGTACAGAGCAGTTCTTC. This encodes CSAEASDGTEQFF.

This clonotype appeared many times. The chain couples TRBV4-2 to TRBJ1-4; no clear D. From germline, CDR1 is LGHNA and CDR2 YNFKEQ. The CDR3 contains 13 residues. Trimming pared 0 bases from V and 9 bases from J, leaving 8 bases between. The CDR3 protein is CASSQDPGKKLFF. CDR3 sequence (DNA): TGTGCCAGCAGCCAAGATCCGGGGAAAAAACTGTTTTTT.

This clonotype appeared many times. This chain connects TRBV12-3 or TRBV12-4 to TRBJ2-3; TRBD2 aligns across 13 bases. Trimming removed 6 bases from V and 7 bases from J; junction bases left unmatched: 4. The CDR3 length is 14 residues. CDR3 in amino acids: CASRRTSGSYTQYF. The CDR3 coding sequence is TGTGCCAGCAGGCGGACTAGCGGGAGTTATACGCAGTATTTT.

This clonotype has at least ten counts. The rearrangement links TRBV6-1 to TRBJ1-2; 9 bases are a match to TRBD1. The trim removed 6 bases at V and 8 bases at J, leaving 16 bases unmatched. Germline V lookup: CDR1 MNHNS, CDR2 SASEGT. The CDR3 runs to 16 residues. The CDR3 region has the DNA TGTGCCAGCAGGCGAACAGGGGGCCTCATTTTTTTGGGCTACACCTTC. Amino acids: CASRRTGGLIFLGYTF.

This clonotype showed up many times. V is TRBV27 and J is TRBJ1-5, with 8 nucleotides matching TRBD1. With 5 bases clipped from V and 9 bases from J, the junction kept 9 bases outside the gene matches. The CDR3 contains 14 residues. From germline, CDR1 is MNHEY and CDR2 SMNVEV (reference sequence). The CDR3 is CASSPGQAFRPQHF. CDR3 DNA sequence: TGTGCCAGCAGTCCGGGACAGGCCTTTAGGCCCCAGCATTTT.

This clonotype was seen more than once but under ten times. V is TRBV3-1 and J is TRBJ2-7; possibly TRBD2 for D (6 bases). The CDR3 has 14 amino acids. Germline V gene sequence: CDR1 LGHDT, CDR2 YNNKEL (reference sequence). Trimming stripped 0 bases from V and 3 bases from J, with 9 bases between. Here the CDR3 DNA reads TGTGCCAGCAGCCAAGACCTGCGGGACTACGAGCAGTACTTC. Its protein product is CASSQDLRDYEQYF.

This clonotype was counted between two and nine times. The chain links TRBV5-4 to TRBJ1-2, with TRBD1 matching over 7 bases. Germline V gene data show CDR1 as SGHNT and CDR2 as YYREEE (reference sequence). The V gene end was trimmed by 0 bases and the J gene end by 4 bases; junction bases not matched to a gene: 6. The CDR3 is 15 residues long. The CDR3 reads CASSLAGTATYGYTF. The CDR3 bases are TGTGCCAGCAGCTTGGCCGGGACAGCGACCTATGGCTACACCTTC.

The chain couples TRBV18 to TRBJ1-4; possible D gene TRBD1, 5 bases. This CDR3 has 15 amino acids. In germline, CDR1 is KGHSH, CDR2 LQKENI. V lost 3 bases and J lost 0, with 8 bases in between. CDR3 sequence: CASSPTVATNEKLFF. CDR3 nucleotides: TGTGCCAGCTCACCGACAGTAGCAACTAATGAAAAACTGTTTTTT.

This clonotype was seen at least ten times. The chain employs TRBV5-6 and TRBJ2-3; D remains unclear. The CDR3 covers 12 residues. CDR1 SGHDT and CDR2 YYEEEE come from the germline V gene. V was clipped by 5 bases and J by 4 bases, with 8 bases between them. CDR3 sequence (DNA): TGTGCCAGCAGAGGTTTAGCAGATACGCAGTATTTT. This gives the protein CASRGLADTQYF.

This clonotype occurred a few times. The chain couples TRBV29-1 to TRBJ2-1; D call uncertain. V was pared by 4 bases and J by 0 bases, with 13 bases between. CDR1 is SQVTM, CDR2 ANQGSEA, per germline. The CDR3 sequence is 15 residues long. CDR3 in DNA: TGCAGCGTTGTTGGTGGGATGAGCTCCTACAATGAGCAGTTCTTC. Residues: CSVVGGMSSYNEQFF.

This clonotype was recorded at least ten times. The J gene is TRBJ1-1, the V gene TRBV18; tentative D call: TRBD1 (6 bases). This CDR3 has 13 residues. With 2 bases removed from V and 5 bases from J, the gap between germline ends came to 9 bases. The germline gives CDR1 KGHSH, CDR2 LQKENI. CDR3 nucleotide sequence: TGTGCCAGCTCACCAACAGGGTGGACTGAAGCTTTCTTT. The encoded protein is CASSPTGWTEAFF. Together with reference TRBV18 and TRBJ1-1, the CDR3 gives the full variable domain: NAGVMQNPRHLVRRRGQEARLRCSPMKGHSHVYWYRQLPEEGLKFMVYLQKENIIDESGMPKERFSAEFPKEGPSILRIQQVVRGDSAAYFCASSPTGWTEAFFGQGTRLTVV.

This clonotype has only a few counts. This chain links TRBV12-3 or TRBV12-4 with TRBJ2-1; D may correspond to TRBD1 or TRBD2 (5 bases each). Between the trimmed V and J ends, which lost 7 bases and 9 bases, there was a span of 10 bases. The CDR3 length is 11 residues. The CDR3 here is CASTKRGEQFF. Here the CDR3 DNA reads TGTGCCAGCACCAAGAGGGGTGAGCAGTTCTTC.

This clonotype was detected ten times or more. V gene TRBV28 combines with J gene TRBJ1-2; possibly TRBD1 for D (5 bases). Trimming took 6 bases from V and 4 from J, leaving 9 bases between them. Germline assignment: CDR1 MDHEN and CDR2 SYDVKM. The CDR3 covers 12 residues. The CDR3 coding sequence is TGTGCCAGCAGATACCAGGGCTATGGCTACACCTTC. Protein sequence: CASRYQGYGYTF.

The chain uses TRBV5-1 and TRBJ2-5; 9 bases agree with TRBD2. This CDR3 comprises 15 residues. The V segment lost 5 bases and the J segment 2 bases; nucleotides outside the gene matches: 7. The germline V gene has CDR1 SGHRS and CDR2 YFSETQ. DNA of the CDR3: TGCGCCAGCAGTAAAATAGCGGGGGAGCAAGAGACCCAGTACTTC. It specifies CASSKIAGEQETQYF.

Many counts were recorded for this clonotype. The CDR3 spells CASSLDSNYEQYV. The CDR3 DNA reads TGTGCCAGCAGCTTGGACAGCAACTACGAGCAGTACGTC. This chain connects TRBV7-9 to TRBJ2-7; a possible D gene is TRBD1 (6 bases). V lost 3 bases and J 3 bases, leaving 9 bases between the germline ends. The germline V gene has CDR1 SEHNR and CDR2 FQNEAQ (reference sequence). This CDR3 region has 13 residues.

This clonotype showed up just a few times. The J gene is TRBJ1-1, the V gene TRBV29-1, with D uncertain. The V end was cut by 3 bases, the J end by 1 base, with 15 bases between. CDR3 length: 15 residues. Germline assignment: CDR1 SQVTM and CDR2 ANQGSEA. The CDR3 sequence is CSVDNRFTPNTEAFF. DNA of the CDR3: TGCAGCGTTGATAATAGGTTTACACCGAACACTGAAGCTTTCTTT. Looking up the rest from reference TRBV29-1 and TRBJ1-1 gives the full variable domain: SAVISQKPSRDICQRGTSLTIQCQVDSQVTMMFWYRQQPGQSLTLIATANQGSEATYESGFVIDKFPISRPNLTFSTLTVSNMSPEDSSIYLCSVDNRFTPNTEAFFGQGTRLTVV.